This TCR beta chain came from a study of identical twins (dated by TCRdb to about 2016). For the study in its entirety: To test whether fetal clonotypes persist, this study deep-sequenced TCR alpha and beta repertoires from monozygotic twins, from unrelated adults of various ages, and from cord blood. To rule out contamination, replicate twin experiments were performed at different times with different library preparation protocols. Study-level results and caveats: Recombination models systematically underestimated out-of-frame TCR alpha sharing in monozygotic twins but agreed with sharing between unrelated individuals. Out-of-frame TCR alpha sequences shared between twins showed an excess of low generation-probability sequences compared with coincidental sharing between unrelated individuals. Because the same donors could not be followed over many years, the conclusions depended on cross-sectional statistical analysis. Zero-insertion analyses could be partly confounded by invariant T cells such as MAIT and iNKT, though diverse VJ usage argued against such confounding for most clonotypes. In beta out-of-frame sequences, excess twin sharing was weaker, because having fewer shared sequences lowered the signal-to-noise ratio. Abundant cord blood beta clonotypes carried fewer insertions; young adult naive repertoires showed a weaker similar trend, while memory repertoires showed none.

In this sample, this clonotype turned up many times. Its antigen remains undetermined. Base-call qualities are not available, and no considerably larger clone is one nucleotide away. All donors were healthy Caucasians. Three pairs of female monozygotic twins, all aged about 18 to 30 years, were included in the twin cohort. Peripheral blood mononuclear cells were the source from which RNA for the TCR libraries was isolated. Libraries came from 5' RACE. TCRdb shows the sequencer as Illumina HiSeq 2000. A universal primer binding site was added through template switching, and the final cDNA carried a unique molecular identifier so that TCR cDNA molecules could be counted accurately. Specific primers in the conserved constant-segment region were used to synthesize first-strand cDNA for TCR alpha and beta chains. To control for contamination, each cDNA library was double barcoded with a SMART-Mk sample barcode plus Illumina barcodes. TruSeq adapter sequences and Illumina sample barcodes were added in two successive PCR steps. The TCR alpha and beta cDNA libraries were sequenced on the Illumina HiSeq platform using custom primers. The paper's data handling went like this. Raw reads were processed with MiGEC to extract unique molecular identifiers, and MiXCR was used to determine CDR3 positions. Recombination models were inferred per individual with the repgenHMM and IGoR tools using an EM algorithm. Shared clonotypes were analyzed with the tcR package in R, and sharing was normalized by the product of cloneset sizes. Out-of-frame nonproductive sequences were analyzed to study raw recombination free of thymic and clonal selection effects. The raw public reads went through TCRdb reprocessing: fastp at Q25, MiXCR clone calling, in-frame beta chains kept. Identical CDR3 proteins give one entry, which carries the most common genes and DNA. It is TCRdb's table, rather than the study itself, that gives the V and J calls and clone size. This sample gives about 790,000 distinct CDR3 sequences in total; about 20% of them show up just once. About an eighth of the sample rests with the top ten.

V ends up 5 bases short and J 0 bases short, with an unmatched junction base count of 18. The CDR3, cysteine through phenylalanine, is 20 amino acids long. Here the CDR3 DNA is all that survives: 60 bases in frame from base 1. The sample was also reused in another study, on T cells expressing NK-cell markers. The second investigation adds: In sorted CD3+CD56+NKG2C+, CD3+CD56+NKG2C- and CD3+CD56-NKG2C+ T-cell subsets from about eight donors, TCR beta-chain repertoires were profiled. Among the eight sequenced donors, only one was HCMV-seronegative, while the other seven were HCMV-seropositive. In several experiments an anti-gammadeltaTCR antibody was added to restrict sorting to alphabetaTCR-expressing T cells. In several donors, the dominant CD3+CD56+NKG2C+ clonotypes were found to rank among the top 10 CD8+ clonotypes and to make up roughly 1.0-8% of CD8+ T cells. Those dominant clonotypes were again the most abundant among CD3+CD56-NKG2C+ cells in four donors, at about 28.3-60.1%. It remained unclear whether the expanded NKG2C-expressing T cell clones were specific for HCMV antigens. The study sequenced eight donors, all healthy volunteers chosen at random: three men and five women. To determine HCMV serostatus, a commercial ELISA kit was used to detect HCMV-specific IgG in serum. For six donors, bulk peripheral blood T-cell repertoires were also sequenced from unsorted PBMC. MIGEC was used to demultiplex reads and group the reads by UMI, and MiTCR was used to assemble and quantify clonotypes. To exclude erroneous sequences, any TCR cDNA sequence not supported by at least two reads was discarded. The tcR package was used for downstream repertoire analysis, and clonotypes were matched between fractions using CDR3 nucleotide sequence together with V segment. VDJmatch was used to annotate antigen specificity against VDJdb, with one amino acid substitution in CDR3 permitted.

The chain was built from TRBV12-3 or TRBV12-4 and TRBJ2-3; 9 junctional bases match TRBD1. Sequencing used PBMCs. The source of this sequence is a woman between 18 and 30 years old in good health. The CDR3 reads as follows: CASSTRDRARGGGSTDTQYF. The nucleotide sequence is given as TGTGCCAGCAGTACCCGGGACAGGGCACGGGGCGGCGGGAGCACAGATACGCAGTATTTT.